A selection of T cell receptor beta chains follows, all from one sample in a study of response to subunit inactivated influenza vaccine. TCRdb ran MiXCR on the RT-PCR reads and lists one entry per CDR3 protein. Here the sample spans 170,000 or so distinct CDR3 sequences, roughly 10% being singletons. Sample: CD8+ T cells sorted from PBMCs, taken less than 25 months after vaccination. The receptors originated from a man between 45 and 75 years old who received an inactivated influenza vaccine. Both conserved end residues are part of each CDR3. Each record gives: V gene, D gene, clone size, J gene, CDR3 DNA, CDR3 protein. The D gene is left open where the match is weak. Only part of the rows carry a size: once, few, many, or a class if the clone is expanded.

TRBV10-1	NA	NA	TRBJ2-2	TGCGCCAGCAGTGGCCAACAAGCGGAGGGGCCGCACACCGGGGAGCTGTTTTTT	CASSGQQAEGPHTGELFF
TRBV20-1	NA	few	TRBJ1-1	TGCAGTGCTAGAGTGGGGGTCGCCACTGAAGCTTTCTTT	CSARVGVATEAFF
TRBV6-5	TRBD1	many	TRBJ2-7	TGTGCCAGCAGTTTGGACAGGGGGACCTACGAGCAGTACTTC	CASSLDRGTYEQYF
TRBV3-1	NA	few	TRBJ2-1	TGTGCCAGCAGCCAAGATACTAGCAGCACGGATGAGCAGTTCTTC	CASSQDTSSTDEQFF
TRBV5-6	TRBD2	NA	TRBJ2-2	TGTGCCAGCAGCTTGGGAGTAGCGGGAGGGACCGGGGAGCTGTTTTTT	CASSLGVAGGTGELFF
TRBV15	NA	few	TRBJ2-3	TGTGCCACCAGCAGAGAAGGACTCGCACTCACAGATACGCAGTATTTT	CATSREGLALTDTQYF
TRBV5-1	TRBD1	few	TRBJ2-5	TGCGCCAGCAGCCCAGGGTACAGGGGGCGCCTGTTAGAGACCCAGTACTTC	CASSPGYRGRLLETQYF
TRBV6-2/TRBV6-3	NA	NA	TRBJ2-7	TGTGCCAGCAGTTTTGCGGGCTGGTGGGACGAGCAGTACTTC	CASSFAGWWDEQYF
TRBV28	NA	NA	TRBJ1-2	TGTGCCAGCAGTCCGCGACAGGCCTACCGGGATGGCTACACCTTC	CASSPRQAYRDGYTF
TRBV12-3/TRBV12-4	NA	few	TRBJ1-3	TGTGCCAGCAAATTAGGCGGGAACACCATATATTTT	CASKLGGNTIYF
TRBV5-1	TRBD2	few	TRBJ2-1	TGCGCCAGCAGCCCGGGCGTGGGCGGGATAGCGGGAGCATCCTACAATGAGCAGTTCTTC	CASSPGVGGIAGASYNEQFF
TRBV20-1	NA	NA	TRBJ1-5	TGCAGTCACGGGATGGCACAGCCCCAGCATTTT	CSHGMAQPQHF
TRBV28	TRBD1	NA	TRBJ1-1	TGTGCCAGCAGTTTCCCGGACAGGGGACGAGACACTGAAGCTTTCTTT	CASSFPDRGRDTEAFF
TRBV20-1	NA	NA	TRBJ2-3	TGCAGTGCGTTCGCAGCTGGAGGGCAGTTGGATACGCAGTATTTT	CSAFAAGGQLDTQYF
TRBV27	NA	NA	TRBJ2-3	TGTGCCAGCAGATCTTGGGGGGACACAGATACGCAGTATTTT	CASRSWGDTDTQYF
TRBV4-3	TRBD2	many	TRBJ2-2	TGCGCCAGCAGCCAAGATGAGCGGGAGATAGCCGGGGAGCTGTTTTTT	CASSQDEREIAGELFF
TRBV4-1	NA	NA	TRBJ2-2	TGCGCCAGCAGCCAGACTAGTGCGAACACCGGGGAGCTGTTTTTT	CASSQTSANTGELFF
TRBV6-2/TRBV6-3	NA	NA	TRBJ1-2	TGTGCCAGCACCGACGGAGCCGGCTACACCTTC	CASTDGAGYTF
TRBV20-1	NA	NA	TRBJ2-4	TGCAGTGCCCATCTAACGGGCGGGTTGTCCAAAAACATTCAGTACTTC	CSAHLTGGLSKNIQYF
TRBV25-1	NA	NA	TRBJ1-2	TGTGCCAGCAGTGATCCCGGACGGGGTAACTATGGCTACACCTTC	CASSDPGRGNYGYTF
TRBV6-5	NA	few	TRBJ2-7	TGTGCCAGCAGCCCGAACCTCTACGAGCAGTACTTC	CASSPNLYEQYF
TRBV30	TRBD2	NA	TRBJ2-3	TGTTCCGGACTAGCTGGGTCAGATACGCAGTATTTT	CSGLAGSDTQYF
TRBV27	TRBD1	few	TRBJ2-1	TGTGCCAGCAGTCGTTGGACAGGGGAGTGGAATGAGCAGTTCTTC	CASSRWTGEWNEQFF
TRBV4-3	NA	NA	TRBJ2-7	TGCGCCAGCAGCCAAGAAGTCCTCTACGAGCAGTACTTC	CASSQEVLYEQYF
TRBV11-2	NA	medium-sized	TRBJ1-2	TGTGCCAGCAGCTTAGGAGTCAGAGACTATGGCTACACCTTC	CASSLGVRDYGYTF
TRBV7-8	TRBD1	NA	TRBJ2-2	TGTGCCAGCAGCCTCATAGGGGGCTCGGGCACCGGGGAGCTGTTTTTT	CASSLIGGSGTGELFF
TRBV6-2/TRBV6-3	TRBD1	few	TRBJ2-7	TGTGCCAGCAGTTACTTCGAATGGGACAGGGAGACCTCGAGCTCCTACGAGCAGTACTTC	CASSYFEWDRETSSSYEQYF
TRBV6-2/TRBV6-3	NA	NA	TRBJ2-1	TGTGCCAGCACCTTTGGCAGGGTTAATGAGCAGTTCTTC	CASTFGRVNEQFF
TRBV20-1	NA	NA	TRBJ2-7	TGCAGTGCTAGAGATTGGGATTCCTACGAGCAGTACTTC	CSARDWDSYEQYF
TRBV15	NA	many	TRBJ1-2	TGTGCCACCAGCAGAGACCCAGGGGACTATGGCTACACCTTC	CATSRDPGDYGYTF
TRBV11-2	NA	many	TRBJ2-7	TGTGCCAGCAGCGCGGGGACATACGAGCAGTACTTC	CASSAGTYEQYF
TRBV12-3/TRBV12-4	NA	few	TRBJ2-4	TGTGCCAGCAATCCAGCGGGTTTAGCCAAAAACATTCAGTACTTC	CASNPAGLAKNIQYF
TRBV5-5	NA	NA	TRBJ2-7	TGTGCCATGGGCCCCGGGCCCGGATGCCCGCAGTACTTC	CAMGPGPGCPQYF
TRBV28	TRBD2	few	TRBJ2-4	TGTGCCAGCAGTTCCTCACTAGCGGTCCAAAACATTCAGTACTTC	CASSSSLAVQNIQYF
TRBV12-3/TRBV12-4	TRBD2	few	TRBJ2-1	TGTGCCAGCAGTCCCTCGGGACTAGCGGGGGGGCAAGGATCCTACAATGAGCAGTTCTTC	CASSPSGLAGGQGSYNEQFF
TRBV21-1	NA	few	TRBJ2-7	TGTGCCAGCAGCAAAGGGCCGTACTTC	CASSKGPYF
TRBV9	TRBD2	many	TRBJ2-7	TGTGCCAGCAGTGGAGGGACTAGCGGGACCTACGAGCAGTACTTC	CASSGGTSGTYEQYF